Reported below is one TCR beta chain. Its cognate antigen has yet to be identified. Qualities for individual bases were not recorded, and no much larger clone is one base off. The data belong to a study of T cell responses to AZD1222 COVID-19 vaccine (dated by TCRdb to the early 2020s). At the level of the whole study: TCR sequencing covered some 250 trial participants: 207 given two doses of AZD1222 and about 26 given two doses of MenACWY control vaccine. Enrollment into the trials was organized by age into subgroups of 18-55, 56-69 and 70-plus years, and those subgroups contained roughly 140, 27 and 60 TCR-sequenced participants, respectively. Overall study outcomes, separate from this receptor: The vaccine-associated CD4 TCRs covered the entire spike protein, and the dominant responses fell in regions 160-218 and 743-854. Conclusions about previously exposed vaccinees are limited because only a handful of AZD1222 recipients were SARS-CoV-2 seropositive at baseline. Reportedly, close to half of the unique spike-specific TCRs recognized epitopes lying outside the regions that are mutated in the B.1.351 and B.1.1.7 variants. Because no samples from the day 14 peak response were available, repertoires could be characterized only after the peak T cell response. The 56-69-year group was small, and its depth increase did not reach significance, likely because of low power. A significant rise in spike-specific TCR breadth and depth was observed after two AZD1222 doses relative to day 0 and relative to MenACWY recipients. Participants were mostly white British, with more females than males. The authors suggested clonal diversity may have been underestimated.

The time point label of this sample denotes: baseline before first vaccination. The treatment or condition label for this specimen denotes: meningococcal conjugate vaccine given as trial control. Vaccinee samples came from UK trials COV001 and COV002, including a single-blind randomized controlled phase 2/3 trial of AZD1222 (ChAdOx1 nCoV-19) in healthy adults. For TCRbeta chain sequencing, PBMC samples were collected from trial participants at day 0 and at day 28 after the second dose. The germline V gene (reference sequence) sets CDR1 to LNHDA and CDR2 to SQIVND. V loses 5 bases at its end and J loses 4 bases; junction bases beyond the gene matches: 11. Counted from cysteine to phenylalanine, this CDR3 has 18 amino acids. The read is trimmed to its CDR3 DNA, 54 bases read in frame from base 1. The CDR3 regions of human TCRbeta chains were analyzed by immunosequencing. As for the authors' bioinformatics: TCRs in the repertoires were matched against a reference library of SARS-CoV-2-specific TCRs that had been generated with the MIRA antigen-specificity platform. Breadth meant the fraction of unique TCRs that were SARS-CoV-2-associated, whereas depth meant the fraction of total T cells that were SARS-CoV-2-associated. Using the MIRA data, every spike-specific TCR was mapped to the spike region that the TCR reacted to and assigned to either a CD4 or a CD8 class. Log10-transformed breadth and depth values were compared by one-way ANOVA with Sidak's multiple comparisons tests. The table was pulled from immuneACCESS by TCRdb, which kept in-frame rearrangements only. Such tables lose some clones; where checked, under half of the loss comes from unresolved V genes, and the rest has no known cause. V and J calls and clone size are given by that table; D and trimming were obtained from the DNA. Recorded for this sample are some 150,000 clones; over 90% of them occurred a single time. Of the sample, approximately 0.9% is held by the ten largest clones.

Recombination connected TRBV19 to TRBJ2-5; 15 middle bases align to TRBD2. The source material was peripheral blood, sampled on day 0 of MenACWY control vaccination. The sequence came from an adult in good health. The CDR3 protein is CASSPRTSGGVLPETQYF. The DNA sequence is given as TGTGCCAGTAGTCCTCGGACTAGCGGGGGGGTACTTCCAGAGACCCAGTACTTC.